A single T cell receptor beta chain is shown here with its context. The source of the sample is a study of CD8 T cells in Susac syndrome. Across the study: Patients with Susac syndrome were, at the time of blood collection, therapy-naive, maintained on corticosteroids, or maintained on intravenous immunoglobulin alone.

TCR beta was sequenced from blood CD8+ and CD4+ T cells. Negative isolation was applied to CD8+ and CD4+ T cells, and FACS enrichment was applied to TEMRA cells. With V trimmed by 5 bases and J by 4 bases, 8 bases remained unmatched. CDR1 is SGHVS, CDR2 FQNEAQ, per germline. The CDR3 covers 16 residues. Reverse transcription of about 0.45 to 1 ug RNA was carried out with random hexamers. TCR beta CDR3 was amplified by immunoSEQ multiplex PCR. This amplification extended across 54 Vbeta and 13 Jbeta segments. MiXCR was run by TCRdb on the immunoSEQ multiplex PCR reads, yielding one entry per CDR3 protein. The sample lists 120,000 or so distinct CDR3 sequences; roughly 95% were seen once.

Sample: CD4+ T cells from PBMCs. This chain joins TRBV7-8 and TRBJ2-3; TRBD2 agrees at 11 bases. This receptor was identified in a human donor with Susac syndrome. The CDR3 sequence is CASSETSGRWADTQYF. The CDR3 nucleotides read TGTGCCAGCAGCGAAACTAGCGGGAGATGGGCAGATACGCAGTATTTT. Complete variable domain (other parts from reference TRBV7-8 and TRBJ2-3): GAGVSQSPRYKVAKRGQDVALRCDPISGHVSLFWYQQALGQGPEFLTYFQNEAQLDKSGLPSDRFFAERPEGSVSTLKIQRTQQEDSAVYLCASSETSGRWADTQYFGPGTRLTVL.